This T cell receptor beta chain was recovered during a study of cytomegalovirus exposure and HLA in healthy donors. On the study more broadly: Roughly 180 million T cells yielded 117 million unique TCR beta sequences, as an earlier analysis found. Study-wide findings and caveats: It was reported in a later analysis that an Asian-associated ancestry cluster showed fewer N-insertions than the 666-donor mean. On later analysis, the bulk of CMV-associated TCR beta chains appeared to be HLA-restricted.

PCR was performed using 60 Vbeta and 13 Jbeta primers. Per the original methods: Around 10 million of the 75 million to 95 million unique TCR beta chains counted in a later analysis were shared. Profiled with immunoSEQ multiplex PCR; TCRdb holds only in-frame clones, not every one. The DNA was the basis for D and trimming; V, J and clone size are from that table. This table has under 130,000 clones, around 76% appearing once. Comment on this clone: The antigen remains undetermined.

This CDR3 contains 23 residues. J lost 7 bases, V lost 7 bases, and 35 bases had no gene match. Input material: PBMCs. The gene calls are TRBV23-1 and TRBJ2-7, with TRBD2 matching over 12 bases. TRBV23-1 is reported as an ORF; its role is uncertain. The clonotype originates from a man between 40 and 49 years old in good health and CMV-seropositive. The CDR3: CASTQGGINPGIGLAGPPREQYF. In DNA, the CDR3 is TGCGCCAGCACCCAGGGAGGCATTAATCCTGGAATTGGACTAGCGGGACCCCCAAGGGAGCAGTACTTC.